Listed below are T cell receptor beta chains from one sample, sequenced in a study of cytomegalovirus exposure and HLA in healthy donors. TCRdb's copy holds only in-frame clones and misses some; the assay was immunoSEQ multiplex PCR. The data show approximately 120,000 clones, 80% to 90% seen once. The sample was PBMCs. These receptors came from a woman aged 25 to 39 in good health and CMV-seronegative. The CDR3 runs from the conserved cysteine through the conserved F or W. D genes are given only for firm matches. Clone size appears in some rows only: once, few, many, or a class for an expanded clone.

d_call	clone_size	v_call	j_call	cdr3_nt	cdr3_aa
TRBD1	once	TRBV7-8	TRBJ2-3	TGTGCCAGCACCTTAAGGGGGCGCATCGGCACAGATACGCAGTATTTT	CASTLRGRIGTDTQYF
TRBD1	-	TRBV7-9	TRBJ2-1	TGTGCCAGCAGCATAACAGGGGGCCTTACCTACAATGAGCAGTTCTTC	CASSITGGLTYNEQFF
TRBD1	-	TRBV6-6	TRBJ1-2	TGTGCCAGCAGTAGAGAGGGGGCGCAGGGCTACACCTTC	CASSREGAQGYTF
TRBD2	-	TRBV9	TRBJ2-5	TGTGCCAGCAGCGTAGCCGGCAGCGGGGGGTACCAAGAGACCCAGTACTTC	CASSVAGSGGYQETQYF
-	-	TRBV21-1	TRBJ1-6	TGTGCCAGCAGCAAGGACAGGGGCAGCCCACCCCTCCACTTT	CASSKDRGSPPLHF
TRBD2	-	TRBV7-6	TRBJ2-5	TGTGCCAGCAGCCCCGGGGGACTAGCGTTTGAAGAGACCCAGTACTTC	CASSPGGLAFEETQYF
TRBD1	-	TRBV6-6	TRBJ1-3	TGTGCCAGCAGACGCCCCGGACAGGGGTCTGACACCATATATTTT	CASRRPGQGSDTIYF
TRBD1	-	TRBV5-4	TRBJ2-2	TGTGCCAGCAGCCCCCGGGACAGGAAGAACACCGGGGAGCTGTTTTTT	CASSPRDRKNTGELFF
-	-	TRBV18	TRBJ1-2	TGTGCCAGCGACTCAACTCAGGGTGGAGTGTCTGGGGGCTACACCTTC	CASDSTQGGVSGGYTF
TRBD1	-	TRBV28	TRBJ1-1	TGTGCCAGCAGTCCCAGGGACAGAAGATATAACACTGAAGCTTTCTTT	CASSPRDRRYNTEAFF
TRBD2	few	TRBV19	TRBJ2-1	TGTGCCAGTCTAGCGGGGGGGTCCTACAATGAGCAGTTCTTC	CASLAGGSYNEQFF
-	few	TRBV7-9	TRBJ1-2	TGTGCCAGCAGCCAAGAAGGGGGAGGCTACACCTTC	CASSQEGGGYTF
-	-	TRBV6-5	TRBJ2-3	TGTGCCAGCAGGGACGGGGGGCTCTCTACAGATACGCAGTATTTT	CASRDGGLSTDTQYF
TRBD1	few	TRBV6-1	TRBJ1-5	TGTGCCAGCACCGGACAGGGACCAAATCAGCCCCAGCATTTT	CASTGQGPNQPQHF